This TCR beta chain emerged from a study of blood T cell repertoires in COVID-19. Trimming cost V 0 bases and J 5 bases; bases outside gene matches: 3. The CDR3 length is 14 residues. CDR1 is MNHEY and CDR2 is SVGAGI in the germline V gene. TCRdb's copy holds only in-frame clones and misses some; the assay was immunoSEQ multiplex PCR. In the table there are about 210,000 clones, about 90% of which are singletons. Material for sequencing was peripheral blood. The clonotype comes from a man aged 25 to 40 with acute or convalescent COVID-19. This chain links TRBV6-5 with TRBJ2-5, with 7 bases that match TRBD2. CDR3 DNA sequence: TGTGCCAGCAGTTACTCGGGGAGGGCGGAGACCCAGTACTTC. It encodes CASSYSGRAETQYF.